A selection of T cell receptor beta chains follows, all from one sample in a study of shared clonotypes between healthy human individuals. The method was immunoSEQ multiplex PCR; TCRdb's version includes in-frame clones alone and lacks a portion of them. The sample yields approximately 980,000 clones, 70% to 85% seen once. The specimen was memory CD4+ T cells sorted from blood. The receptors were sampled from a man aged 18 to 30 in good health. Each CDR3 is given with its conserved first and last residue. The D gene is left open where the match is weak. The size entry is marked missing in some rows and otherwise reads once, few, many or a size class.

TRBJ2-7,TRBV6-6,.,.,TGTGCCAGCAGTTCCCCGGGACCTCCCTACGAGCAGTACTTC,CASSSPGPPYEQYF
TRBJ2-7,TRBV28,.,.,TGTGCCAGCAGTCCTCTAAGCACCCTGACTGGGGACGAGCAGTACTTC,CASSPLSTLTGDEQYF
TRBJ1-3,TRBV6-1,once,.,TGTGCCAGCAGTGTCGGGAGTGGCTCTGGAAACACCATATATTTT,CASSVGSGSGNTIYF
TRBJ2-1,TRBV5-6,.,.,TGTGCCAGCAGCTTGGACCTAAAAAGCCAGTTCTTC,CASSLDLKSQFF
TRBJ2-3,TRBV7-2,few,TRBD2,TGTGCCAGCAGGACCAAACTAGCGGCTTATCAGGATACGCAGTATTTT,CASRTKLAAYQDTQYF
TRBJ2-7,TRBV2,.,TRBD1,TGTGCCAGCAGTCCGGGACAGGGGGTTCTCTACGAGCAGTACTTC,CASSPGQGVLYEQYF
TRBJ1-1,TRBV30,once,.,TGTGCCTGGAGCGAGACGGGGGGGGCTTTCGCTGAAGCTTTCTTT,CAWSETGGAFAEAFF
TRBJ2-4,TRBV9,few,TRBD1,TGTGCCAGCAGCGCAGCCACCGGGACAGTGAAGAACATTCAGTACTTC,CASSAATGTVKNIQYF
TRBJ2-1,TRBV5-6,.,TRBD2,TGTGCCAGCAGCTTGATCTCCGCGGGGGACAATGAGCAGTTCTTC,CASSLISAGDNEQFF
TRBJ1-6,TRBV9,.,TRBD1,TGTGCCAGCAGCCCCCGGGACAGCTCCTATAATTCACCCCTCCACTTT,CASSPRDSSYNSPLHF
TRBJ2-3,TRBV2,.,.,TGTGCCAGCAGTGTCAGGGGGGCGAGTGCAGATACGCAGTATTTT,CASSVRGASADTQYF
TRBJ2-3,TRBV29-1,.,.,TGCAGCGTTACCTCACTAGTCACAGATACGCAGTATTTT,CSVTSLVTDTQYF
TRBJ2-7,TRBV11-2,.,TRBD1,TGTGCCAGCACATCGCCCGGGACAGTGGTCTACGAGCAGTACTTC,CASTSPGTVVYEQYF
TRBJ2-3,TRBV4-1,.,.,TGCGCCAGCAGCCAAGATTCCCCCTTTACGCAGTATTTT,CASSQDSPFTQYF
TRBJ1-6,TRBV19,.,TRBD1,TGTGCCAGTAGTGCCGGGACAGGGGGTTTAAATTCACCCCTCCACTTT,CASSAGTGGLNSPLHF
TRBJ1-3,TRBV29-1,.,.,TGCAGCGTTCGTTCCCCAAACTCTGGAAACACCATATATTTT,CSVRSPNSGNTIYF
TRBJ2-1,TRBV5-1,.,.,TGCGCCAGCACCATGGTACAGGGAAATGAGCAGTTCTTC,CASTMVQGNEQFF
TRBJ1-1,TRBV5-6,.,.,TGTGCCAGCAGCTTAGGACTTAACACTGAAGCTTTCTTT,CASSLGLNTEAFF
TRBJ2-7,TRBV27,once,.,TGTGCCAGCAGTTTATCAAACCCGGCCTCTTCGAGGAGCTACGAGCAGTACTTC,CASSLSNPASSRSYEQYF
TRBJ2-7,TRBV18,.,TRBD2,TGTGCCAGCTCCCAAACTAGCGACTCCTACGAGCAGTACTTC,CASSQTSDSYEQYF
TRBJ2-7,TRBV2,once,.,TGTGCCAGCTCCCCGACTAGATGGGGCTCCGAGCAGTACTTC,CASSPTRWGSEQYF
TRBJ2-2,TRBV10-3,.,.,TGTGCCATCATGGGGCGTGGCACGGAGGAGCTGTTTTTT,CAIMGRGTEELFF
TRBJ1-6,TRBV19,.,.,TGTGCCAGCGCGCAGTCCTATAATTCACCCCTCCACTTT,CASAQSYNSPLHF
TRBJ2-2,TRBV13,.,.,TGTGCCAGCAGCTTAGAGGGCCGCCCGAACACCGGGGAGCTGTTTTTT,CASSLEGRPNTGELFF
TRBJ2-3,TRBV5-1,.,.,TGCGCCAGCAGCCCAGGGGCTGGGGCAGATACGCAGTATTTT,CASSPGAGADTQYF
TRBJ2-6,TRBV7-6,.,.,TGTGCCACCGGGACAGCGGGGGCCTTAGCTGGGGCCAACGTCCTGACTTTC,CATGTAGALAGANVLTF
TRBJ2-1,TRBV13,once,TRBD2,TGTGCCAGCAGCTCGGGGACTAGCGGAACCTACAATGAGCAGTTCTTC,CASSSGTSGTYNEQFF
TRBJ1-6,TRBV30,.,.,TGTGCCTGGAGTTACTACCCGTTGGAAGCCCTAATCCCTAATTCACCCCTCCACTTT,CAWSYYPLEALIPNSPLHF
TRBJ2-5,TRBV10-2,few,.,TGCGCCGCCGGGGACTTAACTCAAGTGAAAACCCAGTACTTC,CAAGDLTQVKTQYF
TRBJ1-5,TRBV27,many,.,TGTGCCAGCAGTCCTGACAGAGGCAATCAGCCCCAGCATTTT,CASSPDRGNQPQHF
TRBJ1-5,TRBV29-1,.,.,TGCAGCGTGGCTCGGGGGGTGGGTCAGCCCCAGCATTTT,CSVARGVGQPQHF
TRBJ1-1,TRBV20-1,few,TRBD1,TGCAGTGCTTTTTCCGGGACAGGTGTTTTCTTT,CSAFSGTGVFF
TRBJ1-2,TRBV28,.,TRBD1,TGTGCCAGCAGTTTGGGGACAGCTCCTATGGGCTACACCTTC,CASSLGTAPMGYTF
TRBJ1-3,TRBV18,.,.,TGTGCCAGCTCACCGGGCCAGGCCGGGGGCACCATATATTTT,CASSPGQAGGTIYF
TRBJ2-7,TRBV10-3,.,TRBD2,TGTGCCATCAGTGAGTCGGGGGGGAACGAGCAGTACTTC,CAISESGGNEQYF
TRBJ1-1,TRBV7-9,few,TRBD1,TGTGCCAGCAGGACCCAGGGGGCGGGTACTGAAGCTTTCTTT,CASRTQGAGTEAFF
TRBJ1-3,TRBV30,.,.,TGTGCCTGGAGTGTCATTTTAGGAAACACCATATATTTT,CAWSVILGNTIYF
TRBJ1-2,TRBV27,.,TRBD1,TGTGCCAGCAGAAGTTTATCCGCTGGGACAGGGCGCTACACCTTC,CASRSLSAGTGRYTF
TRBJ1-2,TRBV5-1,.,.,TGCGCCAGCAGCTTAATAACGGGGCCGGACTATGGCTACACCTTC,CASSLITGPDYGYTF
TRBJ1-1,TRBV4-3,.,.,TGCGCCAGCAGCCAAGAGGGAGGAGCTGAAGCTTTCTTT,CASSQEGGAEAFF
TRBJ1-2,TRBV5-5,.,TRBD1,TGTGCCAGCAGCCCCCGACAGGGTAGCTACACCTTC,CASSPRQGSYTF
TRBJ2-7,TRBV19,.,.,TGTGCCAGTAGTATAGGAACAGGGCCCAGCGACGAGCAGTACTTC,CASSIGTGPSDEQYF
TRBJ1-3,TRBV6-5,once,.,TGTGCCAGCAGTTACCTTCCGGGGGGCAACACCATATATTTT,CASSYLPGGNTIYF
TRBJ1-2,TRBV7-2,.,.,TGTGCCAGCAGCTTACCTTCAGGGCGCGGCTACACCTTC,CASSLPSGRGYTF
TRBJ2-6,TRBV5-1,.,TRBD1,TGCGCCAGTAGTCAACAGGGGGCGCCGAGCTCTGGGGCCAACGTCCTGACTTTC,CASSQQGAPSSGANVLTF
TRBJ2-6,TRBV6-5,once,.,TGTGCCAGCAGCGCTTCTGGGGCCAACGTCCTGACTTTC,CASSASGANVLTF
TRBJ2-6,TRBV6-5,.,.,TGTGCCAGCAGTTATTGGGGGACTGGGGCCAACGTCCTGACTTTC,CASSYWGTGANVLTF
TRBJ2-2,TRBV7-2,.,TRBD1,TGTGCCAGCAGCTGGCCGGGACAGGGGATGTTTTTT,CASSWPGQGMFF
TRBJ1-2,TRBV7-3,.,.,TGTGCCAGCAGCGAGATTATAGACAGGAACCAGTATGGCTACACCTTC,CASSEIIDRNQYGYTF
TRBJ2-7,TRBV7-9,few,TRBD2,TGTGCCAGCAGCCCACCCGGGACTAGAAGTTCCGAGCAGTACTTC,CASSPPGTRSSEQYF
TRBJ2-7,TRBV5-4,once,TRBD1,TGTGCCAGCAGCCTGTCCGGGACAGGGTTCCAGGGCGAGCAGTACTTC,CASSLSGTGFQGEQYF
TRBJ1-1,TRBV7-7,.,TRBD1,TGTGCTAGCAGCCGGGACAGGGACACTGAAGCTTTCTTT,CASSRDRDTEAFF
TRBJ2-5,TRBV15,.,TRBD1,TGTGCCACCAGCAAAGGGGACAGTCAAGAGACCCAGTACTTC,CATSKGDSQETQYF
TRBJ2-7,TRBV7-2,few,TRBD2,TGTGCCAGCAGCTTAGACAATAGCCTAGCGGCCTACGAGCAGTACTTC,CASSLDNSLAAYEQYF
TRBJ2-7,TRBV30,.,TRBD1,TGTGCCTGGAGTGTACTGGCAGGGGGCGGCGAGCAGTACTTC,CAWSVLAGGGEQYF
TRBJ2-1,TRBV7-2,.,TRBD2,TGTGCCAGCAGCTTAGCTCCCAGCGGGGTTATCCGCTCCTACAATGAGCAGTTCTTC,CASSLAPSGVIRSYNEQFF
TRBJ2-7,TRBV6-1,.,.,TGTGCCAGCACGGGGGTCCCTGACTACGAGCAGTACTTC,CASTGVPDYEQYF
TRBJ2-5,TRBV4-1,few,TRBD2,TGCGCCAGCAGCCAAGAAGCGACTGGGGGGGAGGAGACCCAGTACTTC,CASSQEATGGEETQYF
TRBJ2-2,TRBV5-1,.,TRBD2,TGCGCCAGCAGCTGGCGGGAGCACACCGGGGAGCTGTTTTTT,CASSWREHTGELFF
TRBJ2-7,TRBV18,.,.,TGTGCCAGCTCACCACCGAAACAGGGCCCCTACGAGCAGTACTTC,CASSPPKQGPYEQYF